This T cell receptor (beta chain) was identified in a study of vaccination effects on CD4 cells after COVID-19. General study points: Researchers reported few convalescent patients and no early post-infection timepoints in the study.

About this clone: The antigen is not known.

Trimming pared 3 bases from V and 4 bases from J, leaving 13 bases between. This CDR3 contains 14 residues. Germline values: CDR1 SGHRS, CDR2 YFSETQ. Using immunoSEQ multiplex PCR, the repertoire was profiled, and TCRdb retains in-frame clones only, with some absent. Among about 58,000 clones listed, roughly 80% were seen once. Subsequent to 10 days of culture, CD4+ T cells were isolated. The material sequenced was CD4+ T cells from PBMCs cultured without peptide, taken before COVID-19 vaccination. V is TRBV5-1 and J is TRBJ1-2, with D possibly TRBD1 on 6 matching bases. The sequence was collected from a human donor who received a COVID-19 vaccine. Here the CDR3 DNA reads TGCGCCAGCAGCTCCGGGACACCTACCTATGGCTACACCTTC. It codes for CASSSGTPTYGYTF.